This T cell receptor (beta chain) was recorded in a study of T cells after yellow fever vaccination. General study results and limits: CD4 and CD8 compartments shared a small share of clonotypes, likely from convergent recombination. Although the secondary response was weaker, it peaked faster, at day 5 versus 15. Post-booster repertoires again held most primary-vaccination clones (just under 97% CD4, roughly 88% CD8).

TCRdb redid the calling of the 5' RACE reads with MiXCR, one entry per CDR3 protein. The sample consists of 450,000 to 550,000 distinct CDR3 sequences, 21% of them appearing once. To note about this clonotype: Its target is unknown.

This sequence was found in a man aged 18 to 29 who received the YFV17D yellow fever vaccine. Source: PBMCs, taken approximately 20 days after the first yellow fever vaccination.

The CDR3 loop reads CASSDTGTATDTQYF. In nucleotides, the CDR3 is TGTGCCAGCAGTGATACGGGGACGGCCACAGATACGCAGTATTTT. The chain employs TRBV6-4 and TRBJ2-3; D may correspond to TRBD1 or TRBD2 (5 bases each). Per the germline V gene, CDR1 is MRHNA and CDR2 is SNTAGT. The CDR3 is 15 residues long. Trimming shortened V by 3 bases and J by 2 bases, and 12 bases separated the two germline ends.